This paragraph covers one T cell receptor (beta chain) sequence. The CDR3 loop spans 14 amino acids. The V and J ends lost 10 bases and 2 bases respectively, with 15 bases between them. The germline gives CDR1 SEHNR, CDR2 FQNEAQ (reference sequence). These data are taken from a study of OX40 agonist ivuxolimab in advanced cancers. Only in-frame clones appear in the TCRdb table, and some are missing; sequencing was by immunoSEQ multiplex PCR. The sample consists of more than 95,000 clones, approximately 95% of them appearing once. The chain combines TRBV7-9 with TRBJ1-3, with D possibly matching TRBD1 (6 bases). Sequencing used CD4+ or CD8+ T cells sorted from blood, obtained in a trial of the OX40 agonist ivuxolimab. The sequence was collected from an adult with an advanced solid tumor such as melanoma, head and neck, liver or kidney cancer. CDR3 sequence: CATRGGAAGNTIYF. The CDR3 nucleotides are TGTGCCACCAGGGGAGGGGCAGCTGGAAACACCATATATTTT.